The 8 T cell receptor beta chains reported below all come from one sample, sequenced in a study of shared clonotypes between healthy human individuals. Sequencing was performed with immunoSEQ multiplex PCR; in TCRdb, only in-frame clones are kept and a portion is missing. The top ten hold under 0.65% of the sample, which has roughly 1,000,000 clones, about 84% seen once. Material for sequencing was memory CD4+ T cells from PBMCs. Subset meaning: CD45RA-negative fraction. Every receptor here comes from a man aged 18 to 29 in good health. Some clones in this sample may be carry-over from other donors' samples.

Remarks on this clone: In the same sample, other DNA sequences code for this CDR3. This sequence joins TRBV20-1 and TRBJ2-1; no clear D gene. The CDR3 has 10 amino acids. Trimming stripped 2 bases from V and 6 bases from J, with 2 bases between. Germline-derived CDR1 and CDR2 are DFQATT and SNEGSKA (reference sequence). The CDR3 DNA reads TGCAGTGCTAGATCCAATGAGCAGTTCTTC. The encoded protein is CSARSNEQFF.

The V call is TRBV30, the J call TRBJ1-2; no definite D call. Germline lookup yields CDR1 GTSNPN and CDR2 SVGIG (reference sequence). Trimming left V 3 bases short and J 3 bases short, with 17 bases between. This CDR3 spans 15 amino acids. Here the CDR3 reads CAWRVNRFRDYGYTF. The CDR3 DNA sequence: TGTGCCTGGAGGGTTAATCGATTCCGCGACTATGGCTACACCTTC.

This clone was observed a handful of times. In the same sample, other DNA sequences code for this CDR3. The chain uses TRBV2 and TRBJ1-1, with a tentative D call TRBD1 (5 bases). In germline, CDR1 is SNHLY, CDR2 FYNNEI. V lost 3 bases and J 5 bases, leaving 13 bases between the germline ends. The CDR3 length is 14 residues. CDR3 sequence (DNA): TGTGCCAGCAGTGATCTGGCAGGGAATACTGAAGCTTTCTTT. Amino acid sequence: CASSDLAGNTEAFF.

Points on this clone: A much larger clonotype is one base distant, so this may be a read error. This CDR3 is also generated by other DNA sequences in the sample. The chain couples TRBV5-4 to TRBJ1-1; TRBD1 agrees at 9 bases. The CDR3 is 16 amino acids. Germline CDR1 reads SGHNT; CDR2 reads YYREEE (reference sequence). The CDR3 sequence: CASSLGTGVEDTEAFF. The CDR3 DNA follows: TGTGCCAGCAGCTTGGGGACAGGGGTTGAGGACACTGAAGCCTTCTTT.

The chain has TRBV5-1 and TRBJ2-5; 14 bases map to TRBD2. Trimming cost V 2 bases and J 3 bases; bases outside gene matches: 3. Germline V gene lookup returns CDR1 SGHRS and CDR2 YFSETQ. The CDR3 contains 16 residues. CDR3 coding DNA: TGCGCCAGCAGCTTTGGGACTAGCGGGAGAGAAGAGACCCAGTACTTC. This gives the protein CASSFGTSGREETQYF.

The V gene is TRBV5-6, the J gene TRBJ1-1, with 7 bases fitting TRBD1. CDR1 is SGHDT, CDR2 YYEEEE, per germline. The V gene end was trimmed by 1 base and the J gene end by 6 bases; junction bases not matched to a gene: 6. This CDR3 has 14 residues. The CDR3 coding sequence is TGTGCCAGCAGCTTGAGCCAGGGGGGCGCTGAAGCTTTCTTT. It is translated as CASSLSQGGAEAFF.

The gene calls are TRBV7-3 and TRBJ2-4; D perhaps matches TRBD2 (5 bases). Germline CDR1 SGHTA, CDR2 FQGTGA. There are 16 residues in the CDR3. Between the trimmed V and J ends, which lost 7 bases and 2 bases, there was a span of 18 bases. CDR3 loop: CASTQEDSPTKNIQYF. CDR3 bases: TGTGCCAGCACCCAGGAGGATTCTCCGACCAAAAACATTCAGTACTTC.

CDR3 sequence: CSGCAGLPNEGQFF. As DNA, the CDR3 is TGCAGCGGGTGTGCGGGACTACCTAACGAGGGGCAGTTCTTC. The chain joins TRBV29-1 to TRBJ2-1; TRBD2 agrees at 7 bases. This CDR3 spans 14 amino acids. V lost 7 bases, J lost 12 bases, and 18 bases stayed unmatched. Germline loops: CDR1 SQVTM, CDR2 ANQGSEA.